These 32 T cell receptor beta chains were sequenced from one sample in a study of T cell responses to AZD1222 COVID-19 vaccine (dated by TCRdb to the early 2020s). The library was obtained by the immunoSEQ multiplex PCR assay. The source is immuneACCESS, and TCRdb retained only in-frame sequences with V and J called. Part of the clones is not carried over; for the studies checked, unresolved V genes explain less than half of this, and the remainder is unexplained. The sample has around 80,000 clones on record, roughly 80% of them singletons. The leading ten clones occupy approximately 1.2% of the sample. The time point label, as the study defines it: about 28 days (+/-7) after the second vaccine dose. Sample: peripheral blood, taken 28 days after the second AZD1222 dose. These receptors were taken from an adult who received the AZD1222 COVID-19 vaccine.

The chain employs TRBV19 and TRBJ1-4; D uncertain. The V and J ends lost 5 bases and 0 bases respectively, with 7 bases between them. There are 14 residues in the CDR3. The germline CDR1 and CDR2 sequences are LNHDA and SQIVND (reference sequence). CDR3 nucleotide sequence: TGTGCCAGTAGTTTTTTTGCAACTAATGAAAAACTGTTTTTT. Translating it yields CASSFFATNEKLFF.

The CDR3: CSASYQETQYF. CDR3 DNA: TGCAGTGCTAGCTACCAAGAGACCCAGTACTTC. The chain carries TRBV20-1 and TRBJ2-5; no clear D gene. The CDR3 is 11 residues long. Trimming shortened V by 3 bases and J by 0 bases, and 2 bases separated the two germline ends. The germline gives CDR1 DFQATT, CDR2 SNEGSKA (reference sequence).

J is TRBJ1-4 and V is TRBV27; perhaps TRBD1 as D (6 bases). The V gene's germline CDR1 is MNHEY and CDR2 SMNVEV (reference sequence). This CDR3 has 14 amino acids. V lost 6 bases and J lost 7, with 15 bases in between. The CDR3 DNA reads as TGTGCCAGCAGCTCCGTGGGGGCTTTTGAAAAACTGTTTTTT. Encoded protein: CASSSVGAFEKLFF.

The V gene is TRBV2, the J gene TRBJ2-7, with 9 bases fitting TRBD2. Germline V gene sequence: CDR1 SNHLY, CDR2 FYNNEI. V was pared by 8 bases and J by 1 base, with 6 bases of the junction left unmatched. This CDR3 region has 14 residues. CDR3 nucleotide sequence: TGTGCCAGCGGAGCTAGCGGGACGTCCTACGAGCAGTACTTC. It is translated as CASGASGTSYEQYF.

The V gene is TRBV11-2, the J gene TRBJ1-4; 7 positions agree with TRBD1. Looked up from germline, CDR1 is SGHAT and CDR2 is FQNNGV. Germline trimming cut 4 bases from V and 5 bases from J; bases unmatched to any gene: 10. The CDR3 covers 16 residues. CDR3 loop: CASSSIRTGQNEKLFF. Written as DNA, the CDR3 is TGTGCCAGCAGCTCCATCCGGACAGGTCAAAATGAAAAACTGTTTTTT.

In this sample, this clone turned up once. This rearrangement joins TRBV7-3 to TRBJ2-2; possibly TRBD1 or TRBD2 for D (5 bases each). The CDR3 has 14 amino acids. The germline gives CDR1 SGHTA, CDR2 FQGTGA. With 2 bases removed from V and 6 bases from J, the gap between germline ends came to 10 bases. The CDR3, as DNA: TGTGCCAGCAGCTTACACGGGACGGCCGGGGAGCTGTTTTTT. Translation gives CASSLHGTAGELFF.

The chain carries TRBV5-1 and TRBJ1-3, with D hard to call. Germline CDR1 reads SGHRS; CDR2 reads YFSETQ. V gave up 0 bases and J gave up 0 bases, with 22 bases separating them. This CDR3 is built from 20 residues. CDR3 coding DNA: TGCGCCAGCAGCTTGGCCGGAGTAGGCGGGAGGTCGGGCTCTGGAAACACCATATATTTT. Protein sequence: CASSLAGVGGRSGSGNTIYF. Together with reference TRBV5-1 and TRBJ1-3, the CDR3 gives the full variable domain: KAGVTQTPRYLIKTRGQQVTLSCSPISGHRSVSWYQQTPGQGLQFLFEYFSETQRNKGNFPGRFSGRQFSNSRSEMNVSTLELGDSALYLCASSLAGVGGRSGSGNTIYFGEGSWLTVV.

This chain connects TRBV7-8 to TRBJ2-1, with 8 nucleotides matching TRBD2. Germline V CDR1 and CDR2: SGHVS, FQNEAQ. Unmatched junction bases numbered 8, after V lost 1 base and J lost 0 bases. CDR3 size: 18 residues. Here the CDR3 DNA reads TGTGCCAGCAGCTTAGGTCATACGGGGGGGAGCTCCTACAATGAGCAGTTCTTC. This sequence encodes CASSLGHTGGSSYNEQFF.

In its sample, this clone was seen once. The chain is built from TRBV11-2 and TRBJ2-7; TRBD1 might be the D (6 bases). Germline CDR1 is SGHAT and CDR2 is FQNNGV. Trimming removed 4 bases at V and 1 base at J, with 11 bases between. This CDR3 contains 14 residues. CDR3 region: CASSSTGASYEQYF. CDR3 coding DNA: TGTGCCAGCAGCTCGACAGGCGCTTCCTACGAGCAGTACTTC.

Only one count was recorded for this clone. The genes are TRBV10-3 and TRBJ2-7; 12 nucleotides align to TRBD2. This CDR3 has 13 residues. Germline-derived CDR1 and CDR2 are ENHRY and SYGVKD. With V trimmed by 4 bases and J by 5 bases, 0 bases remained unmatched. The CDR3 protein is CAISGLAGDEQYF. In DNA, the CDR3 is TGTGCCATCAGTGGACTAGCGGGAGACGAGCAGTACTTC.

The V gene is TRBV10-3, the J gene TRBJ2-1, with TRBD2 matching 11 bases. V shed 2 bases and J 0 bases; nucleotides not matched to a gene: 6. Germline-derived CDR1 and CDR2 are ENHRY and SYGVKD. This CDR3 region has 18 residues. Written as DNA, the CDR3 is TGTGCCATCAGTGAGAACCTAGCGGGAGGCTCCTCCTACAATGAGCAGTTCTTC. Translation gives CAISENLAGGSSYNEQFF.

This clone was recorded only once. The chain couples TRBV14 to TRBJ2-7; TRBD1 or TRBD2 may be the D gene (6 bases each). The length of the CDR3 is 16 residues. From germline, CDR1 is SGHDN and CDR2 FVKESK. Trimming pared 1 base from V and 3 bases from J, leaving 16 bases between. CDR3 DNA sequence: TGTGCCAGCAGCCAAGGGTGGAGGGACAACTTCTACGAGCAGTACTTC. Its translation is CASSQGWRDNFYEQYF.

The genes are TRBV28 and TRBJ1-2, with 8 bases that match TRBD1. J was trimmed by 2 bases and V by 4 bases; bases with no gene match: 3. The CDR3 has 14 residues. CDR1 and CDR2 (germline): MDHEN, SYDVKM. CDR3 sequence (DNA): TGTGCCAGCAGTTGGCAGGGGGCAAACTATGGCTACACCTTC. Its protein product is CASSWQGANYGYTF.

The V and J genes are TRBV30 and TRBJ2-2; TRBD2 might be the D (6 bases). The CDR3 loop spans 18 amino acids. Trimming removed 1 base at V and 3 bases at J, with 21 bases between. CDR1 GTSNPN and CDR2 SVGIG come from the germline V gene (reference sequence). The DNA for the CDR3 is TGTGCCTGGAGTGGGGGAAGTAGGGCCCCGGGAGACACCGGGGAGCTGTTTTTT. Amino acid sequence: CAWSGGSRAPGDTGELFF.

The chain has TRBV7-9 and TRBJ1-5, with no clear D. This CDR3 spans 14 amino acids. V lost 1 base and J 4 bases, leaving 8 bases between the germline ends. Germline CDR1 is SEHNR and CDR2 is FQNEAQ (reference sequence). The CDR3 DNA is TGTGCCAGCAGCTTAGGGCGTAATAATCAGCCCCAGCATTTT. Encoded protein: CASSLGRNNQPQHF.

J is TRBJ1-1 and V is TRBV11-3; D possibly corresponds to TRBD1 (6 bases). Deletions cut 2 bases from V and 3 bases from J, with 10 bases between. The CDR3 is 14 residues long. From germline, CDR1 is SGHNT and CDR2 YENEEA. CDR3 amino acids: CASSLQGLDTEAFF. DNA of the CDR3: TGTGCCAGCAGCTTACAGGGGCTGGACACTGAAGCTTTCTTT.

This clone was seen just once. The V and J genes are TRBV19 and TRBJ1-4; the D is unclear. Trimming took off 5 bases at V and 3 bases at J, with 13 bases between the two ends. CDR1 and CDR2 (germline): LNHDA, SQIVND (reference sequence). The CDR3 is 15 residues long. Here the CDR3 reads CASSPSEGPNEKLFF. CDR3 nucleotides: TGTGCCAGTAGTCCCTCGGAAGGCCCTAATGAAAAACTGTTTTTT.

This clone was seen a few times. The rearrangement uses TRBV25-1 and TRBJ2-7, with D tentatively TRBD1 or TRBD2 (6 bases each). Germline V gives CDR1 MGHDK, CDR2 SYGVNS. The CDR3 is 13 amino acids. V dropped 6 bases and J dropped 0 bases, with 9 bases sitting between them. For the CDR3, the DNA is TGTGCCAGCAGGAGGGGGGTCTCCTACGAGCAGTACTTC. This sequence encodes CASRRGVSYEQYF.

The V and J genes are TRBV7-2 and TRBJ1-3, with unresolved D. CDR1 and CDR2 from the germline V gene are SGHTA and FQGNSA. V gave up 0 bases and J gave up 0 bases, with 21 bases separating them. The length of the CDR3 is 20 residues. CDR3 protein: CASSLAPEKSNTFSGNTIYF. CDR3 sequence (DNA): TGTGCCAGCAGCTTAGCTCCAGAAAAATCCAATACCTTCTCTGGAAACACCATATATTTT.

V usage is TRBV2 and J usage is TRBJ2-1; 15 nucleotides match TRBD2. The CDR3 sequence is 13 residues long. The J segment lost 12 bases and the V segment lost 7 bases, leaving 4 bases of the junction unmatched. CDR1 and CDR2 from the germline V gene are SNHLY and FYNNEI. CDR3 protein: CASTGLAGGLQFF. The CDR3 region has the DNA TGTGCCAGCACTGGACTAGCGGGAGGGCTGCAGTTCTTC.

V usage is TRBV7-2 and J usage is TRBJ1-4, with D perhaps matching TRBD1 (6 bases). Germline V gene data show CDR1 as SGHTA and CDR2 as FQGNSA. V was clipped by 3 bases and J by 1 base, with 6 bases between them. The CDR3 sequence is 14 residues long. For the CDR3, the DNA is TGTGCCAGCAGCTTGGACAGAACTAATGAAAAACTGTTTTTT. It codes for CASSLDRTNEKLFF.

The V and J genes are TRBV11-3 and TRBJ1-1, with D possibly matching TRBD1 (6 bases). V lost 0 bases and J lost 8, with 13 bases in between. The CDR3 has 14 amino acids. Germline V lookup: CDR1 SGHNT, CDR2 YENEEA. CDR3 region: CASSLDRPRGEAFF. Written as DNA, the CDR3 is TGTGCCAGCAGCTTAGATAGGCCTAGGGGGGAAGCTTTCTTT.

The chain is built from TRBV6-2 or TRBV6-3 and TRBJ1-1; tentatively, D is TRBD1 (5 bases). V was trimmed by 6 bases and J by 1 base, leaving 12 bases between them. This CDR3 has 14 amino acids. CDR1 is MNHEY, CDR2 SVGEGT, per germline. CDR3 amino acids: CASSRLGENTEAFF. CDR3 nucleotides: TGTGCCAGCAGCCGCTTAGGGGAGAACACTGAAGCTTTCTTT.

This rearrangement joins TRBV3-1 (or the pseudogene TRBV3-2) to TRBJ1-5; D is possibly TRBD1 (5 bases). CDR1 is LGHDT and CDR2 is YNNKEL in the germline V gene (reference sequence). The CDR3 spans 16 residues. Trimming took off 1 base at V and 3 bases at J, with 13 bases between the two ends. The CDR3 nucleotides read TGTGCCAGCAGCCAAGGGTCAGGGAGGAACAATCAGCCCCAGCATTTT. It encodes CASSQGSGRNNQPQHF.

V gene TRBV18 combines with J gene TRBJ1-1; unclear D gene. The CDR3 is 15 amino acids. Trimming took off 2 bases at V and 2 bases at J, with 12 bases between the two ends. Germline CDR1 and CDR2: KGHSH and LQKENI. The CDR3 region is CASSPKTRPNTEAFF. CDR3 in DNA: TGTGCCAGCTCACCAAAAACGCGTCCTAACACTGAAGCTTTCTTT.

This rearrangement joins TRBV30 to TRBJ2-7, with 8 bases that match TRBD1. This CDR3 region has 11 residues. V shed 5 bases and J 7 bases; nucleotides not matched to a gene: 4. CDR1 and CDR2 (germline): GTSNPN, SVGIG (reference sequence). The CDR3: CAWQGAWEQYF. Here the CDR3 DNA reads TGTGCCTGGCAGGGGGCATGGGAGCAGTACTTC.

The chain is built from TRBV7-2 and TRBJ1-1, with D possibly matching TRBD1 (5 bases). Trimming pared 4 bases from V and 1 base from J, leaving 10 bases between. The germline V gene has CDR1 SGHTA and CDR2 FQGNSA. This CDR3 is built from 14 residues. The CDR3 region is CASSWAGGNTEAFF. CDR3 in DNA: TGTGCCAGCAGCTGGGCGGGGGGGAACACTGAAGCTTTCTTT.

The rearrangement links TRBV4-3 to TRBJ1-1, with D possibly being TRBD1 (5 bases). The CDR3 is 15 amino acids. Trimming removed 0 bases from V and 4 bases from J, with 12 bases in between. CDR1 LGHNA and CDR2 YSLEER come from the germline V gene. The CDR3 protein is CASSQDTGGGTEAFF. The CDR3 coding sequence is TGCGCCAGCAGCCAAGATACGGGGGGGGGCACTGAAGCTTTCTTT.

This sequence joins TRBV30 and TRBJ2-3; 8 bases align to TRBD1. Unmatched junction bases numbered 7, after V lost 3 bases and J lost 2 bases. Germline CDR1 and CDR2: GTSNPN and SVGIG (reference sequence). The CDR3 covers 15 residues. The DNA of the CDR3 is TGTGCCTGGAGCCTAGGACAGGGCTCCACAGATACGCAGTATTTT. Translating it yields CAWSLGQGSTDTQYF.

J is TRBJ1-1 and V is TRBV5-1; D gene ambiguous. The germline V and J ends were trimmed by 0 bases and 1 base, with 4 bases remaining between them. Germline V gene sequence: CDR1 SGHRS, CDR2 YFSETQ. The CDR3 spans 13 residues. Here the CDR3 reads CASSLAENTEAFF. The CDR3 nucleotides read TGCGCCAGCAGCTTGGCAGAGAACACTGAAGCTTTCTTT.

V usage is TRBV28 and J usage is TRBJ1-2; D uncertain. CDR3 length: 12 amino acids. V lost 2 bases to trimming and J lost 10 bases, with 11 bases between them. CDR1 and CDR2 (germline): MDHEN, SYDVKM. The DNA of the CDR3 is TGTGCCAGCAGTTTACGACGGGTATCCTACACCTTC. As protein: CASSLRRVSYTF.

The chain employs TRBV7-6 and TRBJ2-7; the match to TRBD2 covers 15 bases. The CDR3 loop spans 17 amino acids. Germline CDR1 is SGHVS and CDR2 is FNYEAQ. The V gene end was trimmed by 0 bases and the J gene end by 4 bases; junction bases not matched to a gene: 4. The CDR3: CASSLAVGTSGRYEQYF. The CDR3, as DNA: TGTGCCAGCAGCTTAGCGGTGGGGACTAGCGGGAGGTACGAGCAGTACTTC.